The sequence of this T cell receptor (beta chain) was determined in a study of glioma-infiltrating T cells. Germline lookup yields CDR1 SGHDN and CDR2 FVKESK. After removal of 4 bases from V and 1 base from J, the junction contained 5 bases not matched to a gene. CDR3 size: 15 residues. Ten or more counts support this clonotype. TCR alpha and beta CDR3 regions were amplified from RNA using iRepertoire nested multiplex PCR. One-step reverse transcription and amplification started from approximately 100-400 ng of tissue mRNA or PBMC total RNA. One entry per CDR3 protein results from TCRdb running MiXCR on the multiplex PCR reads. This sample has 100,000 to 150,000 distinct CDR3 sequences, with approximately 23% found just once.

The sequenced sample consisted of glioma tissue, nonneoplastic brain tissue, or PBMCs (not recorded which). This clonotype originated in a human donor with low-grade glioma or glioblastoma, undergoing nonglioma brain surgery, or in good health (not recorded which). The rearrangement uses TRBV14 and TRBJ2-7; TRBD2 matches at 9 bases. CDR3 sequence reads: CASSPGTSYSYEQYF. The CDR3 region has the DNA TGTGCCAGCAGCCCCGGGACTAGCTATTCCTACGAGCAGTACTTC.